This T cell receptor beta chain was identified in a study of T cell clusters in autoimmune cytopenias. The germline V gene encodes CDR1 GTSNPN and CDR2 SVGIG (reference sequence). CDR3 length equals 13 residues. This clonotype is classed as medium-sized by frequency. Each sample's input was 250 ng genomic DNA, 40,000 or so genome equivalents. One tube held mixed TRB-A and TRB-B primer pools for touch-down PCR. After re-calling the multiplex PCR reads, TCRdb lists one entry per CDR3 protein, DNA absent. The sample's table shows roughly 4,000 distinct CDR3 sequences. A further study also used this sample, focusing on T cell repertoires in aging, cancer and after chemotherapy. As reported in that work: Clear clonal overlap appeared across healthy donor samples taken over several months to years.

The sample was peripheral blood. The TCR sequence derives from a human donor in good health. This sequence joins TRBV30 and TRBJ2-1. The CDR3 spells CAWSLGGNNEQFF.